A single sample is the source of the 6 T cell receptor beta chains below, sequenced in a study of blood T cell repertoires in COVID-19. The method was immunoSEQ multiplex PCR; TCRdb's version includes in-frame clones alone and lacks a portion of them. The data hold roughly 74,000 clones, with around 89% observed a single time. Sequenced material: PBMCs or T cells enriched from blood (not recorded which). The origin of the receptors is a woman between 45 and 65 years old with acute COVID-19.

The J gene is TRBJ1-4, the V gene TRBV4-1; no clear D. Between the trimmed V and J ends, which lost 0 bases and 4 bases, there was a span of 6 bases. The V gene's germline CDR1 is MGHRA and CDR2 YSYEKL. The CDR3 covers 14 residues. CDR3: CASSQDQFNEKLFF. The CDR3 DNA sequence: TGCGCCAGCAGCCAAGACCAGTTTAATGAAAAACTGTTTTTT.

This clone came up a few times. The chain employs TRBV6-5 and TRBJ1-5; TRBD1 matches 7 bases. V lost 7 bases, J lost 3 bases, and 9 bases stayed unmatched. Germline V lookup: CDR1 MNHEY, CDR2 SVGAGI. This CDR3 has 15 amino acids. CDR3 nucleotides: TGTGCCAGCAACGAAAACAGGGGATTCAATCAGCCCCAGCATTTT. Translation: CASNENRGFNQPQHF.

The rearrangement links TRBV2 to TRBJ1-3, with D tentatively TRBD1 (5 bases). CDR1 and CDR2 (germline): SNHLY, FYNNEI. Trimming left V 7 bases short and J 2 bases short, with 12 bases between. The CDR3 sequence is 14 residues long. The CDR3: CASNPTVTGNTIYF. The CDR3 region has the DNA TGTGCCAGCAACCCGACAGTTACTGGAAACACCATATATTTT.

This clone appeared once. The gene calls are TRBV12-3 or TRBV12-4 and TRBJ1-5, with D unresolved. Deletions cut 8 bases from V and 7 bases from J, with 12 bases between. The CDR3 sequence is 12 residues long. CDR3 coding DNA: TGTGCCAGCGCCCAAGCCCTCCAGCCCCAGCATTTT. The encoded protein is CASAQALQPQHF.

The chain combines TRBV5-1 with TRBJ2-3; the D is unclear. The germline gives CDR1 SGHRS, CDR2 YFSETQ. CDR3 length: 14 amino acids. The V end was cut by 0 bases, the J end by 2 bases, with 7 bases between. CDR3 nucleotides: TGCGCCAGCAGCTTGGCCCAGGTCACAGATACGCAGTATTTT. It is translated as CASSLAQVTDTQYF.

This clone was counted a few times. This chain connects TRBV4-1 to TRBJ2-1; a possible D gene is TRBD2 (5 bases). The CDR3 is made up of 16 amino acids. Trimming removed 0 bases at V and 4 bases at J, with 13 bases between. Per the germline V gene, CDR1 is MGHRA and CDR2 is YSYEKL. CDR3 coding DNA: TGCGCCAGCAGCCAAGATACTAGAAGTAATTACAATGAGCAGTTCTTC. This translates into CASSQDTRSNYNEQFF.